This T cell receptor (beta chain) was captured in a study of blood T cell repertoires in COVID-19. Study context: Samples of COVID-19 (acute and convalescent) were obtained from the United States, Italy and Spain. From T cells, B-cell-depleted T cells, or PBMCs came the material, which was cDNA or gDNA.

This clone was observed a single time. Under the authors' procedure: Reference gene primer amplification gave nucleated cell count estimates. Sequencing used immunoSEQ multiplex PCR; TCRdb keeps in-frame clones, though not all of them. V, J and clone size derive from that table, while D and trimming were established from the DNA sequence. Of a few hundred thousand clones listed, 75% to 90% are singletons. Germline V lookup: CDR1 SGHRS, CDR2 YFSETQ. The CDR3 totals 13 residues. The V end was cut by 4 bases, the J end by 5 bases, with 9 bases between. This TCR was recovered from a woman aged 40 to 55 who had recovered from COVID-19. The V and J genes are TRBV5-1 and TRBJ2-2, with D maybe TRBD1 (5 bases). Specimen: peripheral blood. The CDR3 sequence: CASSDQGTGELFF. CDR3 bases: TGCGCCAGCAGCGACCAGGGTACCGGGGAGCTGTTTTTT.